This record covers a single TCR beta chain. Its antigen remains unidentified. Base qualities were left out, and no much larger clone turns up one base away. The sample belongs to a study of cytomegalovirus exposure and HLA in healthy donors (dated by TCRdb to about 2017). For context, the study as a whole: According to an earlier analysis of several hundred of the donors, 200 million or so T cells yielded 120 million or so unique TCR beta sequences and around 280 Gb of sequence data. Roughly 310 gigabases of sequencing data and approximately 85 million unique TCR sequences were included in an early release covering roughly 600 HLA-typed donors. Of the 300 to 450 genotyped donors, about 80% fell in the genetic ancestry cluster associated with self-reported Caucasian donors. The study aimed to test whether signatures of past pathogen exposure could be identified by cataloging public T cell receptors. The T cell repertoires of some 700 subjects were profiled by immunosequencing and related to cytomegalovirus serostatus. In addition to the first cohort of approximately 650 subjects, a separate validation cohort of 120 different subjects was used. The study combined high-throughput TCR immunosequencing, statistical association of individual TCRs with disease status, and machine learning to predict cytomegalovirus infection status. A later analysis re-analyzed previously published TCR beta repertoires from approximately 670 donors and added high-resolution HLA genotyping to study TCR occurrence patterns. Rather than drawing on any new phenotypic data, the later analysis identified candidate immune exposures from TCR beta sequences and the way those sequences occurred across donors. In an earlier analysis of 587 of the donors, high-throughput TCR beta sequencing was used to judge whether each TCR beta V gene segment behaved as functional or pseudogenic. Donor age, sex, ethnicity and CMV serostatus were compiled alongside the repertoire data. A later genetic analysis used genome-wide SNP genotypes for about 55% of the 666 donors, treating that subset as a discovery cohort. Every discovery cohort repertoire had been produced on one sequencing platform. HLA typing covered class I and class II loci at four-digit resolution. The number of donors typed differed by locus, with about 629-640 for A, B, C, DRB1 and DQB1, 522 for DQA1, about 610 for DPA1, and around 430 for DPB1. Because of strong linkage in the cohort, roughly five DR-DQ haplotypes were treated as single units for association and clustering. Among about 360 genotyped donors of the cohort, an average of approximately 240,000 unique TCR beta nucleotide sequences were sequenced per donor, roughly 18% of them non-productive.

In total, over 600 healthy bone marrow donors made up the cohort. Cohort members were all nominally healthy when sampled, although unrecorded immune exposures were likely present. The donor tested CMV seropositive, placing the donor among the 289 seropositive members of the cohort. A peripheral blood sample was collected from each donor, and TCR beta sequencing was performed on peripheral blood mononuclear cells. The Qiagen DNeasy Blood Extraction Kit was used to extract genomic DNA from the blood cell samples. CDR1 and CDR2, looked up from the germline V gene, are MGHRA and YSYEKL. Spanning cysteine to phenylalanine, the CDR3 consists of 15 amino acids. CDR3 DNA is the only sequence kept; it has 45 bases, read in frame from the first base. V lost 2 bases and J lost 0 bases, and the count of bases not matched to a germline gene is 2. What the study reported, not specific to this receptor: Because some donors lacked HLA typing at each locus, the association tests relied only on the typed subset. According to a later genetic analysis, donors in an Asian-associated ancestry cluster had fewer N-insertions in productive TCRs than the approximately 610-donor mean. This cohort had only TCR beta chains sequenced, and the lack of alpha or paired-chain data limited which features could be detected. It was suggested by the authors that the approach could potentially be generalized to other disease states and immunological phenotypes. Roughly 15 rarely observed V segments, including chromosome 9 orphons, were excluded from the earlier analysis of a few hundred of the donors because counts were too low. A further reported finding was that TCR beta sequences accurately predicted the HLA-A and HLA-B alleles for most subjects in the first cohort. A later analysis found that HLA-associated TCR beta chains were more clonally expanded and had lower generation probabilities than equally common non-associated chains. Because the 87-base-pair reads could not distinguish some IMGT-functional V segments, including TRBV6-2 and TRBV6-3, those segments were excluded. In vitro tests confirmed that a few of the cytomegalovirus-associated TCR beta chains recognize cytomegalovirus antigens. A later analysis found that most CMV-associated TCR beta chains appeared HLA-restricted, with HLA associations seemingly driven largely by CMV exposure. In both the original and validation cohorts, the classifier was reported to diagnose cytomegalovirus status with high specificity and sensitivity. In an earlier analysis of some 640 of the donors, most TCR beta V segments were observed in productive rearrangements about 87% or about 30% of the time, broadly matching IMGT annotations. The study listed approximately 150 TCR beta chains as associated with cytomegalovirus. According to a later analysis, TCR association rates differed among HLA loci, with DRB1 alleles showing the most associated TCRs and HLA-C alleles showing the fewest. An association between a missense DCLRE1C variant and V-gene and J-gene trimming of TCR beta chains was found in a later genetic analysis and replicated in an independent cohort. A cluster of highly shared sequence variants was judged likely to be a technical artifact of the sequencing pipeline. Presence/absence analyses assumed roughly uniform sequencing depth across donors, an assumption that may not hold. While some public TCRs were present in many individuals, most TCR sequences turned up only very rarely across donors. Linkage disequilibrium might explain the correlated functional status among segregating V segments, but an unknown experimental factor could not be ruled out. CMV serostatus was the only immune exposure information available for the cohort. A later analysis associated about 16,000 TCR beta sequences with specific HLA alleles at a false discovery rate of 0.05. A later analysis reported that several top co-occurrence clusters appeared linked to parvovirus B19, influenza, CMV and Epstein-Barr virus. Assigning TCR associations to individual alleles was difficult when HLA alleles, especially DR and DQ, strongly co-occurred.

Libraries were constructed by the immunoSEQ multiplex PCR assay. The multiplex PCR relied on a mix of 60 forward primers for TCR Vbeta segments and 13 reverse primers for TCR Jbeta segments. The CDR3 region of rearranged TCR beta genes was amplified from genomic DNA with a multiplex PCR assay. The Illumina HiSeq System was used to sequence the amplified TCR beta libraries as 87-base-pair reads. Per the authors' processing: In a later analysis, 70 million to 95 million unique TCR beta chains were counted across the 650 to 750 repertoires, and some 10 million of these chains were shared by at least two donors. To remove PCR and sequencing errors, raw reads were error-corrected and collapsed into unique sequences using a nearest-neighbor algorithm that merged closely related sequences. To assign V, D and J gene segments, CDR3 sequences were aligned to IMGT reference sequences. For a sequence to be retained, a match of at least six nucleotides to both a V gene segment and a J gene segment was required. A rearrangement was called productive if the CDR3 had no stop codons and remained in frame with V and J, and every other rearrangement was called non-productive. CDR3 was defined by IMGT convention, running from the second conserved V-encoded cysteine to the conserved J-encoded phenylalanine. In an earlier analysis of approximately 500 of the donors, sequences lacking an unambiguous match to a single V gene segment were excluded. In an earlier analysis of approximately 610 of the donors, V segments were called functional above 56.7% productive rearrangements and were called segregating when the between-donor standard deviation exceeded 5%. To diagnose cytomegalovirus status from the catalog of TCR beta chain sequences, a statistical classification framework was built. A later analysis assigned V and J genes by comparing TCR nucleotide sequences with IMGT/GENE-DB human TR gene sequences. The TCRdist pipeline was used in a later analysis to assign CDR3 sequences and most-parsimonious VDJ recombination scenarios. In a later analysis, every TCR beta chain was defined by the combination of its CDR3 amino acid sequence and its V-gene family, and reads without a unique V-gene family were dropped. In a later analysis, 450 to 600 highly shared, low-generation-probability nucleotide sequences were removed to address suspected cross-contamination and a sequencing artifact. For each public chain, a later analysis derived a clonal expansion index from normalized ranks of inferred template counts within each repertoire. A later analysis computed generation probabilities with a VDJ recombination model fitted to out-of-frame rearrangements, and checked the results against IGoR. In a later analysis, TCR-TCR, TCR-HLA and TCR-CMV co-occurrence was scored with hypergeometric tests, and a repertoire-size bias correction was applied to TCR pairs. A later analysis estimated false discovery rates by permuting HLA or CMV assignments 20 times. In a later analysis, co-occurring TCRs were grouped with DBSCAN, and TCRdist sequence similarity was added when clustering was performed within HLA-allele-positive subsets. Repertoires with fewer than 30,000 or more than 120,000 public chains, plus five repertoires with anomalous nucleotide sharing, were excluded from co-occurrence clustering. This is the immuneACCESS table as TCRdb keeps it, with only in-frame sequences that have V and J called. A part of the clones is gone; compared with another copy, unresolved V genes explain less than half, and the rest is unexplained. Clonal size and the V and J genes are those of that table, whereas D and trimming came from the DNA. The sample records under 150,000 clones, about 80% of which are singletons. Roughly 5.9% of the sample is taken by the ten largest.

The source is a woman aged 25 to 39 in good health and CMV-seropositive. Sequencing was carried out using PBMCs. In this chain, TRBV4-1 is recombined with TRBJ2-5, with 8 bases in between that match TRBD1. The CDR3 is CASSQLQGDQETQYF. The sequenced DNA: TGCGCCAGCAGCCAACTACAGGGGGACCAAGAGACCCAGTACTTC.